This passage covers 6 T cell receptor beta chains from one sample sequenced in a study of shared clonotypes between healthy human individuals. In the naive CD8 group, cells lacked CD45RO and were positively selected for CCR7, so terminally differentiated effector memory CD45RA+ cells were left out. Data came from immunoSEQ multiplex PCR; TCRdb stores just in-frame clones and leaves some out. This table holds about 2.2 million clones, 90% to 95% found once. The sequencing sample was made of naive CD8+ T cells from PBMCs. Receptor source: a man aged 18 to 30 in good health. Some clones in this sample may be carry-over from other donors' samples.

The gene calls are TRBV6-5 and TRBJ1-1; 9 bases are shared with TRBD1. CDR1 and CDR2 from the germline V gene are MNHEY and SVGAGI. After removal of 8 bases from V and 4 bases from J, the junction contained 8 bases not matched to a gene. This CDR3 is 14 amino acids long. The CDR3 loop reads CASGQGRSGTEAFF. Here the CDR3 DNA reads TGTGCCAGCGGACAGGGGAGATCGGGCACTGAAGCTTTCTTT.

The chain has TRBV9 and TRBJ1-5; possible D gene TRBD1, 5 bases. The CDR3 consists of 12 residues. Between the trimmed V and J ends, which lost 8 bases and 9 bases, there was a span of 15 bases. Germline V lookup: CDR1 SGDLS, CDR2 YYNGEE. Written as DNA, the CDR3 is TGTGCCAGTGGGACGGGATACGCGCCCCAGCATTTT. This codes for CASGTGYAPQHF.

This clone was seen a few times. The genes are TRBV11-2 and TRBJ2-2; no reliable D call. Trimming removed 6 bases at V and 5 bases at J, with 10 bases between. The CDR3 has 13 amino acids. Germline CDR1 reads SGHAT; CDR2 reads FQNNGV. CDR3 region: CASSRPATGELFF. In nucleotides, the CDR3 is TGTGCCAGCAGTCGGCCGGCTACCGGGGAGCTGTTTTTT.

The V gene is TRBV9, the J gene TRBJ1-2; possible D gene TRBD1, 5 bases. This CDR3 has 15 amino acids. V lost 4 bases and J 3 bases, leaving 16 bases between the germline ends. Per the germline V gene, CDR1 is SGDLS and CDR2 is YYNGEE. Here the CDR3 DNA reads TGTGCCAGCAGCCCCGGGACGGCGACCTACTATGGCTACACCTTC. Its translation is CASSPGTATYYGYTF.

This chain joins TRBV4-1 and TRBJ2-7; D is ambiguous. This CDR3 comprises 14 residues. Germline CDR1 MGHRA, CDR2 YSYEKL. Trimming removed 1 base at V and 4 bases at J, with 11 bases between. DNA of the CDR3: TGCGCCAGCAGCCAAGCCCCAGTCATGTACGAGCAGTACTTC. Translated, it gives CASSQAPVMYEQYF.

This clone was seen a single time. The CDR3 sequence is CATSTQGEQFF. DNA for the CDR3: TGTGCCACCAGCACCCAGGGTGAGCAGTTCTTC. The chain recombines TRBV15 with TRBJ2-1; tentatively, D is TRBD1 (5 bases). V was clipped by 4 bases and J by 9 bases, with 7 bases between them. Germline-derived CDR1 and CDR2 are LNHNV and YYDKDF (reference sequence). The CDR3 length is 11 residues.